Each of the 25 T cell receptor beta chains below was sequenced from the same sample in a study of cytomegalovirus exposure and HLA in healthy donors. The PCR employed 60 Vbeta primers together with 13 Jbeta primers. This table comes from immunoSEQ multiplex PCR, and its TCRdb copy is limited to in-frame clones, with some not included. Of just over 150,000 clones detected, around four fifths appear once; the ten largest clones hold around 1.3%. Specimen: PBMCs. The receptors come from a woman aged 25 to 39 in good health and CMV-seronegative.

This clone was detected only once. The rearrangement links TRBV6-5 to TRBJ1-6; D is ambiguous. Germline CDR1 is MNHEY and CDR2 is SVGAGI. V was cut by 6 bases and J by 7 bases, with 13 bases left in between. The CDR3 spans 14 residues. The CDR3 region is CASSLRGNNSPLHF. In DNA, the CDR3 is TGTGCCAGCAGCTTAAGAGGCAACAATTCACCCCTCCACTTT.

This clone was detected only a few times. The V call is TRBV29-1, the J call TRBJ1-1; TRBD1 aligns across 9 bases. Germline CDR1 SQVTM, CDR2 ANQGSEA. This CDR3 comprises 13 residues. J gave up 5 bases and V 7 bases, and 8 bases lay outside the gene matches. CDR3 coding DNA: TGCAGCGCCGGACAGGGGATTGGGACTGAAGCTTTCTTT. It codes for CSAGQGIGTEAFF.

The chain links TRBV27 to TRBJ2-5, with D tentatively TRBD1 (6 bases). The CDR3 extends over 12 amino acids. V dropped 3 bases and J dropped 4 bases, with 6 bases sitting between them. Germline loops: CDR1 MNHEY, CDR2 SMNVEV (reference sequence). The CDR3 region has the DNA TGTGCCAGCAGTTTCAGGGGAGAGACCCAGTACTTC. Protein sequence: CASSFRGETQYF.

This clone was recorded only once. V gene TRBV6-1 combines with J gene TRBJ2-2; TRBD2 might be the D (5 bases). The V and J ends lost 7 bases and 7 bases respectively, with 10 bases between them. Germline values: CDR1 MNHNS, CDR2 SASEGT. CDR3 length: 12 residues. CDR3 sequence: CASTPGYGELFF. In DNA form, the CDR3 reads TGTGCCAGCACTCCGGGGTACGGGGAGCTGTTTTTT.

J is TRBJ2-7 and V is TRBV18, with 7 nucleotides matching TRBD1. The CDR3 extends over 16 amino acids. With V trimmed by 1 base and J by 3 bases, 9 bases remained unmatched. Per germline, CDR1 KGHSH and CDR2 LQKENI. The CDR3 nucleotides are TGTGCCAGCTCACCACGAAACCCGGGACAGATCTACGAGCAGTACTTC. It codes for CASSPRNPGQIYEQYF.

In this sample, this clone turned up once. V gene TRBV4-1 combines with J gene TRBJ1-1; 7 bases match TRBD1. The V gene's germline CDR1 is MGHRA and CDR2 YSYEKL. CDR3 size: 15 residues. V shed 1 base and J 4 bases; nucleotides not matched to a gene: 6. DNA of the CDR3: TGCGCCAGCAGCCAAGGACAGGGAATTGGCACTGAAGCTTTCTTT. This encodes CASSQGQGIGTEAFF.

The chain carries TRBV10-3 and TRBJ1-1; D ambiguous. The CDR3 consists of 14 residues. Germline V gene sequence: CDR1 ENHRY, CDR2 SYGVKD. Trimming took 7 bases from V and 2 from J, leaving 14 bases between them. The CDR3 coding sequence is TGTGCCATCAAAAAGGGTAGCGTAAACACTGAAGCTTTCTTT. Translation: CAIKKGSVNTEAFF.

The J gene is TRBJ2-5, the V gene TRBV10-3, with D maybe TRBD1 (8 bases). Deletions cut 1 base from V and 5 bases from J, with 17 bases between. Germline CDR1 reads ENHRY; CDR2 reads SYGVKD. This CDR3 is 16 amino acids long. CDR3 residues: CAISEFGQGSGETQYF. CDR3 sequence (DNA): TGTGCCATCAGTGAGTTTGGACAGGGTAGCGGGGAGACCCAGTACTTC.

This chain connects TRBV7-9 to TRBJ1-4; TRBD1 agrees at 8 bases. Trimming at V came to 3 bases and at J to 5 bases, leaving 5 bases not matched to a gene. Looked up from germline, CDR1 is SEHNR and CDR2 is FQNEAQ (reference sequence). CDR3 length equals 15 residues. The CDR3 nucleotides read TGTGCCAGCAGCTTGGGACAGGCACACAATGAAAAACTGTTTTTT. As protein: CASSLGQAHNEKLFF.

This clone was observed a few times. The chain is built from TRBV14 and TRBJ1-1; 8 positions match TRBD1. The V segment lost 4 bases and the J segment 0 bases; nucleotides outside the gene matches: 7. Germline V gene data show CDR1 as SGHDN and CDR2 as FVKESK. CDR3 length: 16 residues. CDR3 DNA sequence: TGTGCCAGCAGCCGCGGACAGGGTTTCATGAACACTGAAGCTTTCTTT. This gives the protein CASSRGQGFMNTEAFF.

The chain has TRBV5-1 and TRBJ2-7; 8 bases are shared with TRBD1. The length of the CDR3 is 15 residues. V gave up 3 bases and J gave up 2 bases; unmatched junction bases: 7. CDR1 is SGHRS and CDR2 is YFSETQ in the germline V gene. CDR3 bases: TGCGCCAGCAGCTCGGGACAGGCGCTTACCTACGAGCAGTACTTC. Amino acids: CASSSGQALTYEQYF. The variable domain in full, with the rest retrieved from reference TRBV5-1 and TRBJ2-7, is KAGVTQTPRYLIKTRGQQVTLSCSPISGHRSVSWYQQTPGQGLQFLFEYFSETQRNKGNFPGRFSGRQFSNSRSEMNVSTLELGDSALYLCASSSGQALTYEQYFGPGTRLTVT.

The CDR3 sequence is CAISESLPGSGNTIYF. CDR3 DNA sequence: TGTGCCATCAGTGAGTCCTTACCCGGGAGTGGAAACACCATATATTTT. The rearrangement joins TRBV10-3 to TRBJ1-3; D is unresolved. Looked up from germline, CDR1 is ENHRY and CDR2 is SYGVKD. The CDR3 runs to 16 residues. V lost 0 bases and J lost 3, with 12 bases in between.

This sequence joins TRBV28 and TRBJ1-1, with D hard to call. Trimming stripped 3 bases from V and 1 base from J, with 12 bases between. The CDR3 runs to 15 residues. Germline loops: CDR1 MDHEN, CDR2 SYDVKM. This CDR3 reads CASSLRGRQNTEAFF. The CDR3 nucleotides read TGTGCCAGCAGTTTGCGCGGGCGACAGAACACTGAAGCTTTCTTT. Based on the CDR3 plus reference TRBV28 and TRBJ1-1, the full variable domain is DVKVTQSSRYLVKRTGEKVFLECVQDMDHENMFWYRQDPGLGLRLIYFSYDVKMKEKGDIPEGYSVSREKKERFSLILESASTNQTSMYLCASSLRGRQNTEAFFGQGTRLTVV.

The J gene is TRBJ1-2, the V gene TRBV6-5; the D is unclear. Trimming pared 0 bases from V and 3 bases from J, leaving 8 bases between. This CDR3 contains 14 residues. Germline-derived CDR1 and CDR2 are MNHEY and SVGAGI. CDR3 nucleotides: TGTGCCAGCAGTTACTCGGGCAGCTACTATGGCTACACCTTC. Its translation is CASSYSGSYYGYTF.

The CDR3 region has the DNA TGTGCCAGCAGCCTAAGGACGGGGTGTAATGAGCAGTTCTTC. Translated: CASSLRTGCNEQFF. The chain uses TRBV27 and TRBJ2-1; tentative D call: TRBD2 (5 bases). With 6 bases removed from V and 7 bases from J, the gap between germline ends came to 16 bases. Germline V lookup: CDR1 MNHEY, CDR2 SMNVEV (reference sequence). The CDR3 is 14 residues long.

V and J are TRBV19 and TRBJ1-2; a weak D match, TRBD1 (5 bases). Germline assignment: CDR1 LNHDA and CDR2 SQIVND (reference sequence). Trimming cost V 0 bases and J 5 bases, with 7 bases left between them. The CDR3 loop spans 13 amino acids. CDR3 protein: CASSIDGTYGYTF. CDR3 sequence (DNA): TGTGCCAGTAGTATAGACGGGACTTATGGCTACACCTTC.

This clone occurred once. DNA for the CDR3: TGTGCCAGCAGCCGGGAGGACTACGACTCTGGGGCCAACGTCCTGACTTTC. Translating it yields CASSREDYDSGANVLTF. The chain recombines TRBV9 with TRBJ2-6; TRBD2 matches at 7 bases. Trimming removed 4 bases from V and 0 bases from J; junction bases left unmatched: 7. Germline CDR1 and CDR2: SGDLS and YYNGEE. This CDR3 comprises 17 residues.

The chain carries TRBV19 and TRBJ2-5; TRBD2 might be the D (5 bases). The CDR3 is 15 amino acids. Germline V gene data show CDR1 as LNHDA and CDR2 as SQIVND (reference sequence). The ends were cut back, 1 base at V and 4 bases at J, with 13 bases in the middle. Here the CDR3 DNA reads TGTGCCAGTAGTATAGGACCCCGAGGGCGAGAGACCCAGTACTTC. This translates into CASSIGPRGRETQYF. Variable domain in full (rest from reference TRBV19 and TRBJ2-5): DGGITQSPKYLFRKEGQNVTLSCEQNLNHDAMYWYRQDPGQGLRLIYYSQIVNDFQKGDIAEGYSVSREKKESFPLTVTSAQKNPTAFYLCASSIGPRGRETQYFGPGTRLLVL.

This chain connects TRBV19 to TRBJ1-3, with 7 bases matching TRBD1. Germline assignment: CDR1 LNHDA and CDR2 SQIVND (reference sequence). The V segment lost 5 bases and the J segment 6 bases; nucleotides outside the gene matches: 7. The CDR3 runs 14 residues. The CDR3 DNA reads TGTGCCAGTAGTCGACAGGGACGGGAAAACACCATATATTTT. Translation: CASSRQGRENTIYF.

This clone was counted only a few times. This chain joins TRBV2 and TRBJ1-6; D is uncertain. The CDR3 extends over 13 amino acids. The germline V and J ends were trimmed by 4 bases and 11 bases, with 12 bases remaining between them. In germline, CDR1 is SNHLY, CDR2 FYNNEI. The CDR3 coding sequence is TGTGCCAGCAGTGGGGCCCAAAAGGCACCCCTCCACTTT. Translating it yields CASSGAQKAPLHF.

This chain joins TRBV28 and TRBJ1-5; D not certain. CDR3 length: 14 residues. CDR1 is MDHEN and CDR2 is SYDVKM in the germline V gene. Deletions cut 3 bases from V and 2 bases from J, with 8 bases between. The CDR3 reads CASSLRARNQPQHF. DNA of the CDR3: TGTGCCAGCAGTTTGAGGGCGCGCAATCAGCCCCAGCATTTT.

The rearrangement links TRBV19 to TRBJ1-1; 9 bases match TRBD1. This CDR3 has 14 amino acids. Germline lookup yields CDR1 LNHDA and CDR2 SQIVND (reference sequence). The trim removed 7 bases at V and 1 base at J, leaving 4 bases unmatched. CDR3 bases: TGTGCCAGTATTAGGACAGGGGCGAACACTGAAGCTTTCTTT. It translates to CASIRTGANTEAFF.

The V gene is TRBV27, the J gene TRBJ2-2, with unresolved D. The V end was cut by 5 bases, the J end by 6 bases, with 7 bases between. Germline V gene lookup returns CDR1 MNHEY and CDR2 SMNVEV (reference sequence). This CDR3 is built from 12 residues. The CDR3 sequence is CASSPAAGELFF. DNA for the CDR3: TGTGCCAGCAGTCCCGCAGCCGGGGAGCTGTTTTTT.

V gene TRBV14 combines with J gene TRBJ1-1; 7 bases match TRBD1. The CDR3 covers 13 residues. Germline CDR1 SGHDN, CDR2 FVKESK. V trimming: 4 bases; J trimming: 7 bases; junction bases outside the gene matches: 6. CDR3 DNA: TGTGCCAGCAGCCGAACTCGGACAGGTGAAGCTTTCTTT. Translated: CASSRTRTGEAFF.

This chain links TRBV7-9 with TRBJ1-2, with D maybe TRBD1 (5 bases). Deletions cut 1 base from V and 6 bases from J, with 15 bases between. The CDR3 totals 15 residues. From germline, CDR1 is SEHNR and CDR2 FQNEAQ (reference sequence). The CDR3 here is CASSLVKSGRDGYTF. CDR3 nucleotides: TGTGCCAGCAGCTTAGTTAAATCAGGGCGCGATGGCTACACCTTC.